This T cell receptor (beta chain) appears in the sequencing data of a study of identical twins. Regarding the study as a whole: Conclusions came from cross-sectional statistical analysis, not from following the same donors.

This CDR3 contains 17 residues. V was pared by 2 bases and J by 1 base, with 15 bases between. This clonotype has a handful of counts. Its antigen is unidentified. MiXCR was run by TCRdb on the 5' RACE reads, yielding one entry per CDR3 protein. Of fewer than 250,000 distinct CDR3 sequences listed, over 8% were seen once; the top ten hold 5.1%. This chain links TRBV12-3 or TRBV12-4 with TRBJ2-1; D ambiguous. Sequences were obtained from memory (CD45RO+) T cells sorted from blood. This receptor was identified in a woman younger than 30 in good health. The DNA for the CDR3 is TGTGCCAGCAGTTTATCCCCCCAGACCCGGTCCTACAATGAGCAGTTCTTC. Its protein product is CASSLSPQTRSYNEQFF.